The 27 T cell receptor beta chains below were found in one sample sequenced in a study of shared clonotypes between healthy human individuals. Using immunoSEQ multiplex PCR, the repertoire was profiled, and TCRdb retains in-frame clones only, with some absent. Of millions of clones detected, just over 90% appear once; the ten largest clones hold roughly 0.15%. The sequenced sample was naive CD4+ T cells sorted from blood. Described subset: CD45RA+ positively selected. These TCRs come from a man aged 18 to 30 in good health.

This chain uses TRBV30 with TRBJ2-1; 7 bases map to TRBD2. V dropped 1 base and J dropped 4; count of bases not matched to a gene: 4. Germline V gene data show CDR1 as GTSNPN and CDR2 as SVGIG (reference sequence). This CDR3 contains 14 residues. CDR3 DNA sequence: TGTGCCTGGAGTGCGACTAGCCGATACAATGAGCAGTTCTTC. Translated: CAWSATSRYNEQFF.

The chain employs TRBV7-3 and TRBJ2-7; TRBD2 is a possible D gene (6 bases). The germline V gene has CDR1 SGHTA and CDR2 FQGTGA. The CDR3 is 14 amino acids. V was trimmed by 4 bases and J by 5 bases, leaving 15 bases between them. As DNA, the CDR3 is TGTGCCAGCAGCTGGAGGGCAGGGCTCGACGAGCAGTACTTC. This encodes CASSWRAGLDEQYF.

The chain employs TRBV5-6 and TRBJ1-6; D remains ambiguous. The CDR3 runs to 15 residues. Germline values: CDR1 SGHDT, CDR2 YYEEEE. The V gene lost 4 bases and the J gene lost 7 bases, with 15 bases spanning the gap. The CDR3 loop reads CASSLYRAGNSPLHF. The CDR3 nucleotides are TGTGCCAGCAGCCTTTATAGGGCGGGGAATTCACCCCTCCACTTT.

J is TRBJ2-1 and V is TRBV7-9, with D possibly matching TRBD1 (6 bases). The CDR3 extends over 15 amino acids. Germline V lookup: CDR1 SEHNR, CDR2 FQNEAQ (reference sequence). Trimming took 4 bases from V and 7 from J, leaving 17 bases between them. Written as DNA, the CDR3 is TGTGCCAGCAGCTCAGGGGACACCCGTGGAAATGAGCAGTTCTTC. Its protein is CASSSGDTRGNEQFF.

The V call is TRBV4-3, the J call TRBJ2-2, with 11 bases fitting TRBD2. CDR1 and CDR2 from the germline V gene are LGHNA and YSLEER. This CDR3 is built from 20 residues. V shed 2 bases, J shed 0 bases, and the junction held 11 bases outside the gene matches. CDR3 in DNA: TGCGCCAGCAGCCAACCTAAGCGGGGACTAGCGGACGCGAACACCGGGGAGCTGTTTTTT. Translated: CASSQPKRGLADANTGELFF.

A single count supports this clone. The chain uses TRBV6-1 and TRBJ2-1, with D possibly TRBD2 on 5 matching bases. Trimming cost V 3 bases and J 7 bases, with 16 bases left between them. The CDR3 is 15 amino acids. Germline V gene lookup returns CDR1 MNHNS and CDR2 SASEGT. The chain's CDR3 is CASSESVTTVNEQFF. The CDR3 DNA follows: TGTGCCAGCAGTGAGAGCGTGACTACCGTTAATGAGCAGTTCTTC.

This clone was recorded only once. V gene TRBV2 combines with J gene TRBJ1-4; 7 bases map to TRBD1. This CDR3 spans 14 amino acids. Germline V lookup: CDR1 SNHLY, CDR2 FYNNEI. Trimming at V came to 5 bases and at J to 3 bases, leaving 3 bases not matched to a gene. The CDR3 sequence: CASSQGGSNEKLFF. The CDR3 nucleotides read TGTGCCAGCAGTCAGGGGGGATCTAATGAAAAACTGTTTTTT.

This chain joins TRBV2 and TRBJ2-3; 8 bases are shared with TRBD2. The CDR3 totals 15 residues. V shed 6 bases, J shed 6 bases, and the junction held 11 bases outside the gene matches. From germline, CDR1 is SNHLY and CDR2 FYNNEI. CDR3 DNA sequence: TGTGCCAGCAGCGAGCCGGGAGGGCGGGGGGATACGCAGTATTTT. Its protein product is CASSEPGGRGDTQYF.

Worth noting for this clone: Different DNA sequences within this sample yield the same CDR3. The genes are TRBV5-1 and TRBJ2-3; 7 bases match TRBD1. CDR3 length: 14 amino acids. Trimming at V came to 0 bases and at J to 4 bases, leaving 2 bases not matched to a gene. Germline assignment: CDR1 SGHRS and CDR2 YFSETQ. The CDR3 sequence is CASSLEGAADTQYF. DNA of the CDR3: TGCGCCAGCAGCTTGGAGGGGGCCGCAGATACGCAGTATTTT.

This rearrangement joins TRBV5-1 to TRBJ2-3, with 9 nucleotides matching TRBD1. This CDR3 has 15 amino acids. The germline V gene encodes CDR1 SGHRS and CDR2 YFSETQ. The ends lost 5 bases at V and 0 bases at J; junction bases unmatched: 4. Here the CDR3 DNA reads TGCGCCAGCAGGGCCGGGACAGGGAGCACAGATACGCAGTATTTT. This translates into CASRAGTGSTDTQYF. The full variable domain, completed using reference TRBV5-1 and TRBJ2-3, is KAGVTQTPRYLIKTRGQQVTLSCSPISGHRSVSWYQQTPGQGLQFLFEYFSETQRNKGNFPGRFSGRQFSNSRSEMNVSTLELGDSALYLCASRAGTGSTDTQYFGPGTRLTVL.

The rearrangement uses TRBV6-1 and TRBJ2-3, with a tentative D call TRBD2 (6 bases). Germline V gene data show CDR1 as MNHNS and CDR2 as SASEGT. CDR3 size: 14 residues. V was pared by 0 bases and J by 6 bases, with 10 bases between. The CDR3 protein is CASSEASGGDTQYF. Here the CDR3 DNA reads TGTGCCAGCAGTGAAGCTAGCGGAGGCGATACGCAGTATTTT.

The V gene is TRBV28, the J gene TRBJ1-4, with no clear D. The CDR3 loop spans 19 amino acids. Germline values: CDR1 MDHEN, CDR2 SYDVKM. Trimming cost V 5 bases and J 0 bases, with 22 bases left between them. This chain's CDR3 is CASSGIRTSLGATNEKLFF. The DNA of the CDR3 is TGTGCCAGCAGTGGAATCCGCACCTCCCTCGGGGCAACTAATGAAAAACTGTTTTTT.

The CDR3 DNA is TGTGCCAGCAGTGAAGCGATCGGTAGCCGGGAGCAGTACTTC. Residues: CASSEAIGSREQYF. V and J are TRBV6-1 and TRBJ2-7; no clear D gene. In germline, CDR1 is MNHNS, CDR2 SASEGT. V was cut by 0 bases and J by 7 bases, with 13 bases left in between. This CDR3 spans 14 amino acids.

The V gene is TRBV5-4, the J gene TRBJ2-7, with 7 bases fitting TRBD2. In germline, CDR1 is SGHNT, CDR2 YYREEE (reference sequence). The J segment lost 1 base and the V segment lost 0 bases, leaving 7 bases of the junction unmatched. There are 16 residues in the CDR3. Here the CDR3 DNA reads TGTGCCAGCAGCTTGGAATGGGGGGGAGGGTCCTACGAGCAGTACTTC. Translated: CASSLEWGGGSYEQYF.

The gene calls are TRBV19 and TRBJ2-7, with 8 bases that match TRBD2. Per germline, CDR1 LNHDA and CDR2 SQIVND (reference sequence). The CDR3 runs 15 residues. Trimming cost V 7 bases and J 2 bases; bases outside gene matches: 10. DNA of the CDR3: TGTGCCAGTAATAGGCGGGCGGGAGGCCCCTACGAGCAGTACTTC. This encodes CASNRRAGGPYEQYF.

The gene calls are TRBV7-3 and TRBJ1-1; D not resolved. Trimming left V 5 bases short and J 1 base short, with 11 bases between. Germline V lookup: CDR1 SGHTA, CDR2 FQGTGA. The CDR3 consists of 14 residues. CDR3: CASSPGRGNTEAFF. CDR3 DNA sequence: TGTGCCAGCAGCCCCGGACGGGGGAACACTGAAGCTTTCTTT.

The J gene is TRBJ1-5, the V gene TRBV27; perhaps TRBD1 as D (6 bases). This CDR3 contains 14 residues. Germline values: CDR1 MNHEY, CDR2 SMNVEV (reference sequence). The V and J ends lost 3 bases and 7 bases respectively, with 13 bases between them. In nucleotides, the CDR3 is TGTGCCAGCAGTTTTGGGGGCTGGGGCCAGCCCCAGCATTTT. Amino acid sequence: CASSFGGWGQPQHF.

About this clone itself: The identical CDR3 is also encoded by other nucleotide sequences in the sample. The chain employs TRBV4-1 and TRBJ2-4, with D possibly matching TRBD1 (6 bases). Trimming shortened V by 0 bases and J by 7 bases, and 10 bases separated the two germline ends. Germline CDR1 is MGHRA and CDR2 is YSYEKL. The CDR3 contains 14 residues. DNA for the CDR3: TGCGCCAGCAGCCAAGATCCACAGGGCAACATTCAGTACTTC. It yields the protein CASSQDPQGNIQYF.

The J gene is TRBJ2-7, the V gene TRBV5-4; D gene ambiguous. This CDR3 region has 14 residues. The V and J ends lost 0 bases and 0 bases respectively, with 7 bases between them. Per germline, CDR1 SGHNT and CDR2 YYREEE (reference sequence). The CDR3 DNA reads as TGTGCCAGCAGCTTGGGGGCAGCCTCCTACGAGCAGTACTTC. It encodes CASSLGAASYEQYF.

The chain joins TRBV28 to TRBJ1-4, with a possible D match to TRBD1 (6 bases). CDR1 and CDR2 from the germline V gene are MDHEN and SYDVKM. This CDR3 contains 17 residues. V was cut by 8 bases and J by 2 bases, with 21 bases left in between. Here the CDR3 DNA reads TGTGCCAGCTCCGGGGGCAGGGAGTGGGTTACTAATGAAAAACTGTTTTTT. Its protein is CASSGGREWVTNEKLFF.

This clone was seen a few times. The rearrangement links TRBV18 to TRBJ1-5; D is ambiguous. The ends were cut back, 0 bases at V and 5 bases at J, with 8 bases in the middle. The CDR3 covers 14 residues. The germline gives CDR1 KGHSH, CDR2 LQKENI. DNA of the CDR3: TGTGCCAGCTCACCACCGCAAGGAGATCAGCCCCAGCATTTT. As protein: CASSPPQGDQPQHF.

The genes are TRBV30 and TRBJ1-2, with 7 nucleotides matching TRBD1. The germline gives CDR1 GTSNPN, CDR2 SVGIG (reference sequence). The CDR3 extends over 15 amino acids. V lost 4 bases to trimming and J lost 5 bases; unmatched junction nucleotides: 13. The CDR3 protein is CAWKRGQGISYGYTF. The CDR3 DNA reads TGTGCCTGGAAAAGGGGGCAGGGCATCTCATATGGCTACACCTTC.

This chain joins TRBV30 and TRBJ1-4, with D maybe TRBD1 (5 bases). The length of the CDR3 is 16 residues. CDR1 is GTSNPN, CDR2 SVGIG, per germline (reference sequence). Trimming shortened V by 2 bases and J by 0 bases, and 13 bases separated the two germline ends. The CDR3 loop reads CAWSSGNGATNEKLFF. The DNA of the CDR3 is TGTGCCTGGAGTTCAGGGAATGGGGCAACTAATGAAAAACTGTTTTTT.

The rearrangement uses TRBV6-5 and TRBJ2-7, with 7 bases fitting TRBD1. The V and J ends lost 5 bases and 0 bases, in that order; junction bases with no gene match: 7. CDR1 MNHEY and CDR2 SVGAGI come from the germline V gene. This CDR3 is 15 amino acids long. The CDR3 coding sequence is TGTGCCAGCAGTAACAGGGACAGAAGCTCCTACGAGCAGTACTTC. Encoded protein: CASSNRDRSSYEQYF.

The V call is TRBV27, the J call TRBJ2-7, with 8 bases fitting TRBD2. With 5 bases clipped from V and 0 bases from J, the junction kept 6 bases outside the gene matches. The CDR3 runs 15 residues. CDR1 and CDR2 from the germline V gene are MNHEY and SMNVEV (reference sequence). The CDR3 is CASSRTGGVSYEQYF. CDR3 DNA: TGTGCCAGCAGTCGCACGGGAGGGGTCTCCTACGAGCAGTACTTC.

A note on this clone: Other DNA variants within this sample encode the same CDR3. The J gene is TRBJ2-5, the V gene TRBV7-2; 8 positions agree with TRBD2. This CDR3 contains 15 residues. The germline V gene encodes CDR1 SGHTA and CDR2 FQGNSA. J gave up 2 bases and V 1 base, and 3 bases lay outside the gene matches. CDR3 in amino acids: CASSLVSGVQETQYF. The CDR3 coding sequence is TGTGCCAGCAGCTTAGTTAGCGGGGTTCAAGAGACCCAGTACTTC.

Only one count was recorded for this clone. This chain's CDR3 is CASSQGAGPSTDTQYF. The CDR3 bases are TGCGCCAGCAGCCAAGGGGCGGGCCCTAGCACAGATACGCAGTATTTT. The V call is TRBV4-1, the J call TRBJ2-3, with a possible D match to TRBD2 (5 bases). The germline V and J ends were trimmed by 1 base and 0 bases, with 11 bases remaining between them. CDR3 length: 16 amino acids. In germline, CDR1 is MGHRA, CDR2 YSYEKL.